This T cell receptor (beta chain) was sequenced in a study of blood T cells in healthy people across ages. A sample-barcoded 5' primer and a J-beta primer mix were used in a second PCR of about 7 to 12 cycles. TCRdb ran MiXCR on the 5' RACE reads and lists one entry per CDR3 protein. The repertoire includes under 1 million distinct CDR3 sequences, approximately 48% of them detected once, and approximately 19% sits in the top ten. The authors extracted at least 5 micrograms of total RNA per sample. The V and J ends lost 4 bases and 5 bases respectively, with 9 bases between them. The length of the CDR3 is 13 residues. CDR1 is MNHNY and CDR2 is SVGAGI in the germline V gene (reference sequence).

Material: blood. The TCR comes from a man aged 60-69 years in good health. The V gene is TRBV6-6, the J gene TRBJ2-1; D is perhaps TRBD2 (6 bases). DNA for the CDR3: TGTGCCAGCAGTTTCACTAGCCACAATGAGCAGTTCTTC. It yields the protein CASSFTSHNEQFF.